The T cell receptor beta chain under discussion was sequenced for a study of blood T cell repertoires in COVID-19 (dated by TCRdb to 2020 to 2022). Looking at the study overall: Samples from collaborators originated in the United States, Italy and Spain and spanned both the acute and convalescent phases of COVID-19. Deeply sampled blood TCRbeta repertoires from subjects exposed to, actively infected with, or recovered from COVID-19 were included in the dataset. Where available, HLA class I and class II types were obtained from metadata supplied by the sample provider rather than from assay-based typing. The samples were drawn from the first 160 participants of the ongoing ImmuneRACE study and from some 1,300 subjects provided by 6 global collaborators. Sample metadata almost always included a de-identified subject ID, COVID-19 status, age in years and sex. The repertoires were made available in a free public database intended to serve as a resource for research on the immune response to SARS-CoV-2. The material from the prospective study consisted of cDNA or gDNA derived from T cells, B-cell-depleted T cells, or PBMCs. What the study reported, not specific to this receptor: The amount of clinical and demographic metadata varied by source and participant and was provided uncurated.

Regarding this clone: Its recognized antigen is unknown. No per-base quality is available; no much larger clone lies one base away.

TCRbeta CDR3 regions were amplified from genomic DNA using the immunoSEQ Assay, a bias-controlled multiplex PCR. In the original analysis: Nucleated cell counts per sample were estimated from amplification of reference gene primers within the assay. Sequence reads were collapsed and filtered to measure the absolute abundance of every unique TCRbeta CDR3 rearrangement. For each sample, productive Simpson clonality was calculated as the square root of Simpson's diversity index across productive rearrangements. TCRdb retrieved this table from immuneACCESS and kept in-frame rearrangements only. Not all clones are present; in checked studies, unresolved V genes account for under half, and no reason is known for the remainder. The DNA gave D and trimming, while V, J and clone size come from that table. The sample records about 250,000 clones, roughly 90% of which are singletons. The ten most abundant clones make up 2% to 2.5% of the sample.

CDR1 MGHDK and CDR2 SYGVNS were looked up in the germline V gene. The CDR3 contains 16 residues, cysteine and phenylalanine counted. This entry keeps only the CDR3 DNA: 48 bases, framed from base 1. V has 4 bases trimmed and J has 4 bases trimmed; junction bases matching no gene number 9. Samples from volunteer blood donors who had recovered from COVID-19 were contributed by a second Seattle source. Each collaborating institution followed its own protocols to collect whole blood in K2EDTA tubes. Collaborator samples were shipped for TCRbeta analysis as frozen whole blood, isolated PBMCs, or DNA extracted from either sample type.

The rearranged chain carries TRBV25-1 and TRBJ2-3, and 9 junctional nucleotides match TRBD2. The sample taken for sequencing was peripheral blood. This clonotype was sampled from a woman in her 40s who had recovered from COVID-19. The base sequence is TGTGCCAGCAGTGCCCTCGGACTAGCGAGGGCAGATACGCAGTATTTT. Its protein is CASSALGLARADTQYF.